Presented here are 23 T cell receptor beta chains from one specimen sequenced in a study of shared clonotypes between healthy human individuals. Assay: immunoSEQ multiplex PCR; the TCRdb copy retains only in-frame clones and omits some. The profile shows about 2.2 million clones, about 93% of them singletons. Naive CD8 cells lacked CD45RO, underwent positive selection for CCR7 and left out terminally differentiated effector memory CD45RA+ cells. Sequencing input: naive CD8+ T cells from PBMCs. The receptors stem from a man between 18 and 29 years old in good health. Some clones in this sample may be carry-over from other donors' samples.

The genes are TRBV27 and TRBJ2-7; no definite D call. The V gene's germline CDR1 is MNHEY and CDR2 SMNVEV (reference sequence). The CDR3 consists of 13 residues. The V gene lost 10 bases and the J gene lost 3 bases, with 16 bases spanning the gap. CDR3 coding DNA: TGTGCCACTCGACTCAAGGAGCGCTACGAGCAGTACTTC. Translating it yields CATRLKERYEQYF.

This clone was counted once. This chain connects TRBV7-2 to TRBJ2-7, with 13 bases that match TRBD2. Unmatched junction bases numbered 2, after V lost 4 bases and J lost 2 bases. The CDR3 spans 15 residues. Per germline, CDR1 SGHTA and CDR2 FQGNSA. CDR3 residues: CASSWTSGGTYEQYF. The CDR3 DNA reads TGTGCCAGCAGCTGGACTAGCGGGGGTACCTACGAGCAGTACTTC.

The chain links TRBV7-8 to TRBJ2-2; tentatively, D is TRBD2 (6 bases). V was pared by 6 bases and J by 7 bases, with 18 bases between. The CDR3 length is 15 residues. The germline V gene encodes CDR1 SGHVS and CDR2 FQNEAQ. The CDR3 loop is CASSPRWEAVGELFF. The CDR3 DNA reads as TGTGCCAGCAGTCCCCGGTGGGAGGCGGTCGGGGAGCTGTTTTTT.

This rearrangement joins TRBV19 to TRBJ1-5, with no clear D. Germline assignment: CDR1 LNHDA and CDR2 SQIVND (reference sequence). With 3 bases removed from V and 1 base from J, the gap between germline ends came to 10 bases. The length of the CDR3 is 15 residues. CDR3 region: CASSIPESSNQPQHF. Written as DNA, the CDR3 is TGTGCCAGTAGTATCCCAGAGTCCAGCAATCAGCCCCAGCATTTT.

This chain links TRBV7-3 with TRBJ1-2; no clear D. CDR3 size: 15 residues. The germline gives CDR1 SGHTA, CDR2 FQGTGA. Trimming left V 2 bases short and J 1 base short, with 11 bases between. The chain's CDR3 is CASSLWPGYNYGYTF. As DNA, the CDR3 is TGTGCCAGCAGCTTATGGCCGGGGTATAACTATGGCTACACCTTC.

V usage is TRBV5-1 and J usage is TRBJ2-1; no clear D. CDR1 and CDR2 (germline): SGHRS, YFSETQ. This CDR3 is 15 amino acids long. V was trimmed by 2 bases and J by 4 bases, leaving 13 bases between them. This CDR3 is CASSFGRLPYNEQFF. DNA for the CDR3: TGCGCCAGCAGCTTCGGACGGCTGCCTTACAATGAGCAGTTCTTC.

This clone has just one count. Other nucleotide sequences from this sample produce the same CDR3. The V and J genes are TRBV12-5 and TRBJ2-7, with 9 bases matching TRBD1. There are 14 residues in the CDR3. Germline V gene lookup returns CDR1 LGHNT and CDR2 FRNRAP. The V and J ends lost 6 bases and 5 bases, in that order; junction bases with no gene match: 8. CDR3 loop: CASGLGDRDHEQYF. The CDR3 DNA reads TGTGCTAGTGGCCTGGGGGACAGGGACCACGAGCAGTACTTC.

This rearrangement joins TRBV27 to TRBJ2-3; 15 bases align to TRBD2. The CDR3 has 18 amino acids. Germline CDR1 and CDR2: MNHEY and SMNVEV (reference sequence). V was clipped by 5 bases and J by 2 bases; unmatched bases: 8. The CDR3 sequence is CASSLPGTSGGTTDTQYF. The CDR3 DNA reads as TGTGCCAGCAGTCTACCAGGGACTAGCGGGGGGACCACAGATACGCAGTATTTT.

The gene calls are TRBV9 and TRBJ1-4; a possible D gene is TRBD1 (6 bases). The germline V and J ends were trimmed by 0 bases and 5 bases, with 11 bases remaining between them. Germline-derived CDR1 and CDR2 are SGDLS and YYNGEE. The CDR3 has 15 amino acids. CDR3 in DNA: TGTGCCAGCAGCGTAGCCCTAGGGGGGAATGAAAAACTGTTTTTT. Translation: CASSVALGGNEKLFF.

V is TRBV7-8 and J is TRBJ2-1; 11 nucleotides line up with TRBD2. Germline V CDR1 and CDR2: SGHVS, FQNEAQ. With V trimmed by 5 bases and J by 5 bases, 11 bases remained unmatched. CDR3 length equals 17 residues. The DNA for the CDR3 is TGTGCCAGCAGCCAACCGGCTAGCGGGAGGCCCCACAATGAGCAGTTCTTC. Amino acid sequence: CASSQPASGRPHNEQFF.

This rearrangement joins TRBV11-1 to TRBJ2-1; 8 nucleotides match TRBD2. The CDR3 sequence is 15 residues long. J was trimmed by 4 bases and V by 5 bases; bases with no gene match: 7. Germline V gene sequence: CDR1 SGHAT, CDR2 FQDESV (reference sequence). CDR3 sequence: CASSPEREMYNEQFF. The DNA of the CDR3 is TGTGCCAGCAGCCCCGAGCGGGAGATGTACAATGAGCAGTTCTTC.

The gene calls are TRBV28 and TRBJ2-7; D is perhaps TRBD1 (6 bases). The V and J ends lost 3 bases and 4 bases respectively, with 22 bases between them. From germline, CDR1 is MDHEN and CDR2 SYDVKM. This CDR3 has 17 residues. CDR3 sequence (DNA): TGTGCCAGCAGTTTGGAGGTGAGCGGACAGAGAGGTTACGAGCAGTACTTC. It codes for CASSLEVSGQRGYEQYF. The full variable domain, in which reference TRBV28 and TRBJ2-7 provide the parts outside the CDR3, is DVKVTQSSRYLVKRTGEKVFLECVQDMDHENMFWYRQDPGLGLRLIYFSYDVKMKEKGDIPEGYSVSREKKERFSLILESASTNQTSMYLCASSLEVSGQRGYEQYFGPGTRLTVT.

The gene calls are TRBV4-1 and TRBJ2-2; TRBD1 is a possible D gene (6 bases). The CDR3 is 18 residues long. V lost 4 bases, J lost 5 bases, and 23 bases lay in between. Germline CDR1 and CDR2: MGHRA and YSYEKL. CDR3 coding DNA: TGCGCCAGCAGCCGGCCCTTACCGGGACAAAGTATAACCGGGGAGCTGTTTTTT. Its translation is CASSRPLPGQSITGELFF.

The chain carries TRBV27 and TRBJ2-7; D gene ambiguous. Germline V gives CDR1 MNHEY, CDR2 SMNVEV (reference sequence). Trimming pared 2 bases from V and 3 bases from J, leaving 14 bases between. This CDR3 has 15 residues. The CDR3 protein is CASSLRSRNLYEQYF. DNA for the CDR3: TGTGCCAGCAGTTTAAGGTCCCGAAATCTCTACGAGCAGTACTTC.

This clone came up once. The chain is built from TRBV4-1 and TRBJ1-1; no definite D call. Germline CDR1 and CDR2: MGHRA and YSYEKL. Trimming pared 8 bases from V and 1 base from J, leaving 17 bases between. This CDR3 region has 15 residues. The CDR3 protein is CASCLIWQANTEAFF. The CDR3 nucleotides are TGCGCCAGCTGTCTTATATGGCAGGCGAACACTGAAGCTTTCTTT.

The V gene is TRBV28, the J gene TRBJ2-5, with TRBD2 matching 9 bases. CDR1 is MDHEN and CDR2 is SYDVKM in the germline V gene. This CDR3 is built from 20 residues. J lost 1 base, V lost 6 bases, and 21 bases had no gene match. Here the CDR3 DNA reads TGTGCCAGCAGCCAACCCAGAACCCAGTTTGGCGGGGGGGCCCAAGAGACCCAGTACTTC. It is translated as CASSQPRTQFGGGAQETQYF.

The chain has TRBV11-2 and TRBJ2-7; D unclear. The CDR3 loop spans 14 amino acids. CDR1 and CDR2 from the germline V gene are SGHAT and FQNNGV. V gave up 3 bases and J gave up 3 bases, with 12 bases separating them. The CDR3 here is CASSLGPKDYEQYF. The CDR3 DNA sequence: TGTGCCAGCAGCTTGGGTCCAAAAGACTACGAGCAGTACTTC.

This clone was detected once. The chain recombines TRBV9 with TRBJ1-2, with D possibly being TRBD1 (6 bases). The CDR3 sequence is 14 residues long. Germline assignment: CDR1 SGDLS and CDR2 YYNGEE. The ends were cut back, 5 bases at V and 6 bases at J, with 17 bases in the middle. The CDR3 nucleotides are TGTGCCAGCAGTTTCACCACTAGGGGGGATGGCTACACCTTC. Protein product: CASSFTTRGDGYTF.

This clone was detected once. This chain links TRBV5-1 with TRBJ2-1; 11 nucleotides match TRBD1. The CDR3 length is 16 residues. V gave up 5 bases and J gave up 2 bases; unmatched junction bases: 6. In germline, CDR1 is SGHRS, CDR2 YFSETQ. This CDR3 is CASRRTGGETYNEQFF. CDR3 sequence (DNA): TGCGCCAGCAGGAGGACAGGGGGCGAGACCTACAATGAGCAGTTCTTC.

This rearrangement joins TRBV2 to TRBJ2-7, with TRBD1 identical over 7 bases. The CDR3 sequence is 14 residues long. Germline trimming cut 4 bases from V and 4 bases from J; bases unmatched to any gene: 7. Germline CDR1 and CDR2: SNHLY and FYNNEI. The DNA for the CDR3 is TGTGCCAGCAGTGTTCGTAGGGGGCAGTACGAGCAGTACTTC. Amino acid sequence: CASSVRRGQYEQYF.

This clone occurred once. The chain carries TRBV11-2 and TRBJ1-5; D is uncertain. V lost 0 bases and J lost 7, with 10 bases in between. Germline CDR1 reads SGHAT; CDR2 reads FQNNGV. The CDR3 runs 14 residues. The CDR3 bases are TGTGCCAGCAGCTTAGATGCGGTCAGCCAGCCCCAGCATTTT. Amino acid sequence: CASSLDAVSQPQHF.

J is TRBJ2-3 and V is TRBV15, with D possibly being TRBD1 (5 bases). The CDR3 runs 16 residues. Between the trimmed V and J ends, which lost 0 bases and 1 base, there was a span of 11 bases. Germline lookup yields CDR1 LNHNV and CDR2 YYDKDF (reference sequence). The CDR3 bases are TGTGCCACCAGCAGAGACGTAGGGGTCCGCACAGATACGCAGTATTTT. Its translation is CATSRDVGVRTDTQYF. The full variable domain, in which reference TRBV15 and TRBJ2-3 provide the parts outside the CDR3, is DAMVIQNPRYQVTQFGKPVTLSCSQTLNHNVMYWYQQKSSQAPKLLFHYYDKDFNNEADTPDNFQSRRPNTSFCFLDIRSPGLGDTAMYLCATSRDVGVRTDTQYFGPGTRLTVL.

The chain links TRBV7-3 to TRBJ2-5; 9 bases map to TRBD2. Germline CDR1 reads SGHTA; CDR2 reads FQGTGA. The junction had 9 bases not matched to a gene; V was cut back by 5 bases and J by 5 bases. The CDR3 covers 15 residues. CDR3 region: CASSPEGLASETQYF. CDR3 in DNA: TGTGCCAGCAGCCCTGAGGGACTAGCTAGCGAGACCCAGTACTTC. The full variable domain, its missing parts supplied by reference TRBV7-3 and TRBJ2-5, is GAGVSQTPSNKVTEKGKYVELRCDPISGHTALYWYRQSLGQGPEFLIYFQGTGAADDSGLPNDRFFAVRPEGSVSTLKIQRTERGDSAVYLCASSPEGLASETQYFGPGTRLLVL.